The rows below give T cell receptor beta chains drawn from one sample of a study of shared clonotypes between healthy human individuals. The table came from immunoSEQ multiplex PCR; TCRdb's copy has only in-frame clones and leaves some out. The sample yields roughly 76,000 clones, about 65% seen once. Specimen: memory CD8+ T cells sorted from blood. Receptors were obtained from a man aged 30 to 39 in good health. CDR3s include the opening cysteine and the closing phenylalanine or tryptophan. A D gene is named only where the DNA matches it firmly. Clone size is stated in some rows and not others, as once, few, many or a class when expanded.

d_gene: TRBD2
v_gene: TRBV27
abundance: few
j_gene: TRBJ2-1
CDR3nt: TGTGCCAGCAGTCCCAGGATAGCGGGAGTCCTGCGGAATGAGCAGTTCTTC
CDR3aa: CASSPRIAGVLRNEQFF

d_gene: -
v_gene: TRBV14
abundance: -
j_gene: TRBJ1-2
CDR3nt: TGTGCCAGCAGCCAAGTCGGTAACTATGGCTACACCTTC
CDR3aa: CASSQVGNYGYTF

d_gene: -
v_gene: TRBV28
abundance: many
j_gene: TRBJ2-7
CDR3nt: TGTGCCAGCACCGCCGACACCTACGAGCAGTACTTC
CDR3aa: CASTADTYEQYF

d_gene: -
v_gene: TRBV19
abundance: -
j_gene: TRBJ1-2
CDR3nt: TGTGCCAGTAGTAAGCGAAAGACCTATGGCTACACCTTC
CDR3aa: CASSKRKTYGYTF

d_gene: -
v_gene: TRBV28
abundance: -
j_gene: TRBJ2-7
CDR3nt: TGTGCCAGCAGTACGACAGACTACGAGCAGTACTTC
CDR3aa: CASSTTDYEQYF

d_gene: -
v_gene: TRBV7-8
abundance: -
j_gene: TRBJ2-7
CDR3nt: TGTGCCAGCAGTAAAAGTTCTCACGAGCAGTACTTC
CDR3aa: CASSKSSHEQYF

d_gene: TRBD2
v_gene: TRBV5-8
abundance: -
j_gene: TRBJ2-7
CDR3nt: TGTGCCAGCAGCTCCCCGACTAGCGCGTCCTACGAGCAGTACTTC
CDR3aa: CASSSPTSASYEQYF

d_gene: -
v_gene: TRBV28
abundance: -
j_gene: TRBJ2-7
CDR3nt: TGTGGGACGGGAGTTTACTACGAGCAGTACTTC
CDR3aa: CGTGVYYEQYF

d_gene: TRBD2
v_gene: TRBV30
abundance: few
j_gene: TRBJ2-2
CDR3nt: TGTGCCTGGAGTGTTAGCGGGAGGGACACCGGGGAGCTGTTTTTT
CDR3aa: CAWSVSGRDTGELFF

d_gene: -
v_gene: TRBV5-1
abundance: -
j_gene: TRBJ1-1
CDR3nt: TGCGCCAGCAGCTTGGCCCCAGGGGCGCGTAACCGGGCTTTCTTT
CDR3aa: CASSLAPGARNRAFF

d_gene: TRBD1
v_gene: TRBV29-1
abundance: -
j_gene: TRBJ1-2
CDR3nt: TGCAGCGTTTGGGACAGGGGTTACACCTTC
CDR3aa: CSVWDRGYTF

d_gene: -
v_gene: TRBV5-1
abundance: -
j_gene: TRBJ2-1
CDR3nt: TGCGCCAGCAGCCAAGGTGGGGGAGCCAATGAGCAGTTCTTC
CDR3aa: CASSQGGGANEQFF

d_gene: TRBD1
v_gene: TRBV9
abundance: once
j_gene: TRBJ1-2
CDR3nt: TGTGCCAGCAGCGTAGCCGGGACAGTAAACTATGGCTACACCTTC
CDR3aa: CASSVAGTVNYGYTF

d_gene: TRBD2
v_gene: TRBV7-8
abundance: -
j_gene: TRBJ2-3
CDR3nt: TGTGCCAGCAGCAAACTAGCGGGAGGACACACAGATACGCAGTATTTT
CDR3aa: CASSKLAGGHTDTQYF

d_gene: TRBD2
v_gene: TRBV9
abundance: -
j_gene: TRBJ2-7
CDR3nt: TGTGCCAGCAGCGTAGGAGGGGCGGCTAGCGGGTATCAAATCTACGAGCAGTACTTC
CDR3aa: CASSVGGAASGYQIYEQYF

d_gene: -
v_gene: TRBV25-1
abundance: few
j_gene: TRBJ2-5
CDR3nt: TGTGCCAGCAGTGGGCGGGAAAAAGAGACCCAGTACTTC
CDR3aa: CASSGREKETQYF

d_gene: TRBD2
v_gene: TRBV10-3
abundance: -
j_gene: TRBJ2-5
CDR3nt: TGTGCCATCAGTGAGGGGGGGAGGGCCGCCTCGTTAAGCCAAGAGACCCAGTACTTC
CDR3aa: CAISEGGRAASLSQETQYF

d_gene: -
v_gene: TRBV29-1
abundance: -
j_gene: TRBJ2-3
CDR3nt: TGCAGCGTTGCGGCAGGGACTAGCACAGATACGCAGTATTTT
CDR3aa: CSVAAGTSTDTQYF

d_gene: TRBD1
v_gene: TRBV27
abundance: -
j_gene: TRBJ1-5
CDR3nt: TGTGCCAGCAGAACCGGGACAGGGAGTCAGCCCCAGCATTTT
CDR3aa: CASRTGTGSQPQHF

d_gene: -
v_gene: TRBV6-5
abundance: few
j_gene: TRBJ2-7
CDR3nt: TGTGCCAGCGGCTCATACGAGCAGTACTTC
CDR3aa: CASGSYEQYF

d_gene: -
v_gene: TRBV27
abundance: -
j_gene: TRBJ1-1
CDR3nt: TGTGCCAGCAGTTTAGGTGGCAGGGCCACTGAAGCTTTCTTT
CDR3aa: CASSLGGRATEAFF

d_gene: -
v_gene: TRBV15
abundance: few
j_gene: TRBJ2-7
CDR3nt: TGTGCCACCAGCAGAGAATTGGGTAGACTCCGAAGGTACGAGCAGTACTTC
CDR3aa: CATSRELGRLRRYEQYF

d_gene: -
v_gene: TRBV7-6
abundance: -
j_gene: TRBJ2-3
CDR3nt: TGTGCCAGCAGCCCGGAGAGCACAGATACGCAGTATTTT
CDR3aa: CASSPESTDTQYF

d_gene: TRBD1
v_gene: TRBV7-9
abundance: -
j_gene: TRBJ2-5
CDR3nt: TGTGCCAGCAGCCCCCTCCAACACCCAGGACAGGGAGAGACCCAGTACTTC
CDR3aa: CASSPLQHPGQGETQYF

d_gene: -
v_gene: TRBV6-5
abundance: -
j_gene: TRBJ2-1
CDR3nt: TGTGCCAGCAGTTATAGGGGGGGAGTAAATGAGCAGTTCTTC
CDR3aa: CASSYRGGVNEQFF

d_gene: TRBD1
v_gene: TRBV7-3
abundance: -
j_gene: TRBJ2-3
CDR3nt: TGTGCCAGCAGCCCGCAAGGGACAGTACTAGATACGCAGTATTTT
CDR3aa: CASSPQGTVLDTQYF

d_gene: TRBD1
v_gene: TRBV9
abundance: many
j_gene: TRBJ1-1
CDR3nt: TGTGCCAGCAGTATTCCAGCCGGGACAGCCAACACTGAAGCTTTCTTT
CDR3aa: CASSIPAGTANTEAFF

d_gene: TRBD1
v_gene: TRBV27
abundance: -
j_gene: TRBJ2-7
CDR3nt: TGTGCCAGCAGTTCCGCCGGGACAGGGATCTACGAGCAGTACTTC
CDR3aa: CASSSAGTGIYEQYF

d_gene: -
v_gene: TRBV29-1
abundance: -
j_gene: TRBJ2-3
CDR3nt: TGCAGCGTTGGGGACACAGATACGCAGTATTTT
CDR3aa: CSVGDTDTQYF

d_gene: -
v_gene: TRBV7-2
abundance: -
j_gene: TRBJ2-7
CDR3nt: TGTGCCAGCAGCCGGACAGCGCCCTCCTACGAGCAGTACTTC
CDR3aa: CASSRTAPSYEQYF

d_gene: TRBD1
v_gene: TRBV28
abundance: few
j_gene: TRBJ1-5
CDR3nt: TGTGCCAGCAGCCAACAGGGGAGTCAGCCCCAGCATTTT
CDR3aa: CASSQQGSQPQHF

d_gene: -
v_gene: TRBV27
abundance: many
j_gene: TRBJ2-7
CDR3nt: TGTGCCAGCAGTTTTGGGGGTTCCTACGAGCAGTACTTC
CDR3aa: CASSFGGSYEQYF

d_gene: -
v_gene: TRBV28
abundance: -
j_gene: TRBJ2-3
CDR3nt: TGTGCCAGCAGTTACCCCCCTGAGGGTTACACAGATACGCAGTATTTT
CDR3aa: CASSYPPEGYTDTQYF

d_gene: -
v_gene: TRBV27
abundance: -
j_gene: TRBJ2-7
CDR3nt: TGTGCCAGCAGTGACCGCTCCTACGAGCAGTACTTC
CDR3aa: CASSDRSYEQYF

d_gene: -
v_gene: TRBV18
abundance: -
j_gene: TRBJ2-1
CDR3nt: TGTGCCAGCTCACCAGTGCGGAGCTACAATGAGCAGTTCTTC
CDR3aa: CASSPVRSYNEQFF

d_gene: TRBD2
v_gene: TRBV5-5
abundance: -
j_gene: TRBJ2-5
CDR3nt: TGTGCCAGCAGCCCCCAAGGACTAGCGGCAACACGGGAGACCCAGTACTTC
CDR3aa: CASSPQGLAATRETQYF

d_gene: TRBD1
v_gene: TRBV28
abundance: -
j_gene: TRBJ2-7
CDR3nt: TGTGCCAGCGTGTCGGGACAGGCCTACGAGCAGTACTTC
CDR3aa: CASVSGQAYEQYF

d_gene: TRBD1
v_gene: TRBV28
abundance: -
j_gene: TRBJ1-1
CDR3nt: TGTGCCAGCAGTAAACAGGGGTTTAACACTGAAGCTTTCTTT
CDR3aa: CASSKQGFNTEAFF

d_gene: TRBD2
v_gene: TRBV7-3
abundance: few
j_gene: TRBJ2-3
CDR3nt: TGTGCCAGCAGCTTTGGGCTAGCGGGAGATACGCAGTATTTT
CDR3aa: CASSFGLAGDTQYF

d_gene: TRBD1
v_gene: TRBV11-2
abundance: -
j_gene: TRBJ2-7
CDR3nt: TGTGCCAGCAGCTTCGGGACAGTTGGCGAGCAGTACTTC
CDR3aa: CASSFGTVGEQYF

d_gene: TRBD2
v_gene: TRBV29-1
abundance: -
j_gene: TRBJ2-2
CDR3nt: TGCAGCGTTAGATCGAGGGAGGGCCGAGAGAACACCGGGGAGCTGTTTTTT
CDR3aa: CSVRSREGRENTGELFF

d_gene: TRBD1
v_gene: TRBV5-4
abundance: -
j_gene: TRBJ2-7
CDR3nt: TGTGCCAGCAGCACCAGGGGGCTCGGAGAGCAGTACTTC
CDR3aa: CASSTRGLGEQYF